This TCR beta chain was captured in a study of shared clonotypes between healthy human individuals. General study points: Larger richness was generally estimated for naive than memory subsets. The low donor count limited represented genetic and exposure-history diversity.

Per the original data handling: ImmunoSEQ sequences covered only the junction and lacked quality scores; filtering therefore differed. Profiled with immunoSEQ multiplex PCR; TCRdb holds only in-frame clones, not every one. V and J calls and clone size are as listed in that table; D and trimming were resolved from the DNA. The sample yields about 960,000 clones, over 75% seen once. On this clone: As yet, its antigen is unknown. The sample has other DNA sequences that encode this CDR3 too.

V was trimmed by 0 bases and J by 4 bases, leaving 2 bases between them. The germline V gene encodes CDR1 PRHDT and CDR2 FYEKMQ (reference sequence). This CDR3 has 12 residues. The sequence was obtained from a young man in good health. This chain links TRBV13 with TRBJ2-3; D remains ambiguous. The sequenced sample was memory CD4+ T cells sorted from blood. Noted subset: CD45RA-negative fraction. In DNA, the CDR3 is TGTGCCAGCAGCTTAGGAGCAGATACGCAGTATTTT. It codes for CASSLGADTQYF.